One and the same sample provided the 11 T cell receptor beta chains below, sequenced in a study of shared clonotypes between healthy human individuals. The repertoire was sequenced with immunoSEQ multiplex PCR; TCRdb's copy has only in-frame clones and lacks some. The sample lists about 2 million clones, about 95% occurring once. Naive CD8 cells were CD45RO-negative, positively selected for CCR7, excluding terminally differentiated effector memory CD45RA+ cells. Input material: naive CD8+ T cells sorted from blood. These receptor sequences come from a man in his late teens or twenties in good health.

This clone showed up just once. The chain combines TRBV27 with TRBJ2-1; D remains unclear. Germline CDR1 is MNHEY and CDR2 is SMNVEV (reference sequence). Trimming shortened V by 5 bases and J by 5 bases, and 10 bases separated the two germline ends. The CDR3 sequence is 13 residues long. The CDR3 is CASSNTENNEQFF. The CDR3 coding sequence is TGTGCCAGCAGTAACACCGAAAACAATGAGCAGTTCTTC.

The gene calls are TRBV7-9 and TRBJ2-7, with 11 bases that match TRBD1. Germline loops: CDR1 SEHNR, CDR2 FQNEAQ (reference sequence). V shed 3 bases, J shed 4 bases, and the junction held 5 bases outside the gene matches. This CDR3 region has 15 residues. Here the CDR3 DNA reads TGTGCCAGCAGCTTCGGACAGGGGGCGCGATACGAGCAGTACTTC. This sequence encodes CASSFGQGARYEQYF.

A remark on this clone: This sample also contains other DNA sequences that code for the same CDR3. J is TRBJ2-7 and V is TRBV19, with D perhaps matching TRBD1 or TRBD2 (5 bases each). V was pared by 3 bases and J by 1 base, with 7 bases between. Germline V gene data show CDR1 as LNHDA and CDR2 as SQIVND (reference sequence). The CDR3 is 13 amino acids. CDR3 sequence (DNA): TGTGCCAGTAGTATGGGGGAATCCTACGAGCAGTACTTC. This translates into CASSMGESYEQYF.

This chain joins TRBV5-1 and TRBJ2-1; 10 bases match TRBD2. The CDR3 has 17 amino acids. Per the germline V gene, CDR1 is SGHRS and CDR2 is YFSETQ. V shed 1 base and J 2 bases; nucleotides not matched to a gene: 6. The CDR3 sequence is CASSLPQREGTYNEQFF. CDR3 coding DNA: TGCGCCAGCAGCTTGCCCCAGCGGGAGGGTACCTACAATGAGCAGTTCTTC.

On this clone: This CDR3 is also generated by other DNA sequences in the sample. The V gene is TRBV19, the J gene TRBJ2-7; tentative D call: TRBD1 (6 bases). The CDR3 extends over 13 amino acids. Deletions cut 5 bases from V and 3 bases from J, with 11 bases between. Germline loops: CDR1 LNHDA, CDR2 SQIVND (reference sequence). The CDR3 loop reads CASSWGPSYEQYF. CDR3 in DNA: TGTGCCAGTAGTTGGGGGCCCAGCTACGAGCAGTACTTC.

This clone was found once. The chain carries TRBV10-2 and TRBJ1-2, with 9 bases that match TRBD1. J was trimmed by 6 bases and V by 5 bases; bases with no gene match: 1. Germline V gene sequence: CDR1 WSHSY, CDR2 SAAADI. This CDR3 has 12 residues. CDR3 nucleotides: TGCGCCAGCAGTACAGGGGGCGATGGCTACACCTTC. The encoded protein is CASSTGGDGYTF.

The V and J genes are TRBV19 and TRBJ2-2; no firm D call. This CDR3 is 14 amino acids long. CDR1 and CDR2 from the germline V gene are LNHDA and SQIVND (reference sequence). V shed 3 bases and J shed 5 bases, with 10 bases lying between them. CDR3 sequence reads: CASSIVHPTGELFF. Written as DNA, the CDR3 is TGTGCCAGTAGTATTGTACACCCTACCGGGGAGCTGTTTTTT.

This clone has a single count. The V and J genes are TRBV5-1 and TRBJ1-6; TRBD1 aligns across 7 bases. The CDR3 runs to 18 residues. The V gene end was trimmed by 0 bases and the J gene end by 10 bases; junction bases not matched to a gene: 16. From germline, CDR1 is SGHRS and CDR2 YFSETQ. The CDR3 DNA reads TGCGCCAGCAGCTTGGCTGTGTTAAGCAGGGGGGAAGACTCACCCCTCCACTTT. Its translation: CASSLAVLSRGEDSPLHF.

The CDR3 is CASSLLDGGMSSYEQYF. The CDR3 region has the DNA TGCGCCAGCAGCTTGCTTGACGGGGGGATGAGCTCCTACGAGCAGTACTTC. This chain joins TRBV5-1 and TRBJ2-7; 7 nucleotides agree with TRBD2. Germline V gives CDR1 SGHRS, CDR2 YFSETQ. V was pared by 1 base and J by 0 bases, with 10 bases of the junction left unmatched. This CDR3 region has 17 residues.

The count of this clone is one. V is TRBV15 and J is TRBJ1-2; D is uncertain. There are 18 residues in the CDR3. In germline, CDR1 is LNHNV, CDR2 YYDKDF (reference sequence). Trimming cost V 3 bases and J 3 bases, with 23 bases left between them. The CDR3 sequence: CATSRDRVLSVFDYGYTF. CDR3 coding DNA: TGTGCCACCAGCAGGGACCGAGTTTTGTCAGTGTTTGACTATGGCTACACCTTC.

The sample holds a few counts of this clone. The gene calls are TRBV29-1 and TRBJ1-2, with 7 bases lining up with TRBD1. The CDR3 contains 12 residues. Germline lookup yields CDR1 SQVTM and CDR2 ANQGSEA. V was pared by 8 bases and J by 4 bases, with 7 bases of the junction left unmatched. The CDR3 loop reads CSLSQGGYGYTF. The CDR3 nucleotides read TGCAGCCTCTCCCAGGGGGGCTATGGCTACACCTTC.